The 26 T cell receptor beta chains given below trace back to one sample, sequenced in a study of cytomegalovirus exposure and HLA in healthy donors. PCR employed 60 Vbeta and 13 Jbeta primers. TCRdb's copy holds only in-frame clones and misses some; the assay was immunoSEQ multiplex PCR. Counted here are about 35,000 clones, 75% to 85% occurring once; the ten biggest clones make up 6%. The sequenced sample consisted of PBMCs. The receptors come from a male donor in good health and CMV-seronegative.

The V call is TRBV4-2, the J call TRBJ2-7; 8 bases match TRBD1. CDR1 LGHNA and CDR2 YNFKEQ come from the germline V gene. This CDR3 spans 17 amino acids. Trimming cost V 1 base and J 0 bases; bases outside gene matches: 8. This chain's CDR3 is CASSQGKGQGSSYEQYF. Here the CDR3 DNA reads TGTGCCAGCAGCCAAGGGAAAGGACAGGGATCCTCCTACGAGCAGTACTTC.

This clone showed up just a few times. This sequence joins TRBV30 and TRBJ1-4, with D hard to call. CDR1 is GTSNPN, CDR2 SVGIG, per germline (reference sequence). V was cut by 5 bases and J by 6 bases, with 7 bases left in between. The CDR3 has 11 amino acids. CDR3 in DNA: TGTGCCTGGGCCGGGGATGAAAAACTGTTTTTT. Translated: CAWAGDEKLFF.

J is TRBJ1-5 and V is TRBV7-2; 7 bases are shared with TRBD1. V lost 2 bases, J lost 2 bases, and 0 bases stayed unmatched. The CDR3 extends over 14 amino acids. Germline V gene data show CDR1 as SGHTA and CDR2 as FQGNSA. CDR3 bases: TGTGCCAGCAGCTTAACAGGGGGCAATCAGCCCCAGCATTTT. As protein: CASSLTGGNQPQHF. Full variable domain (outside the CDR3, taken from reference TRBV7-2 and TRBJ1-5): GAGVSQSPSNKVTEKGKDVELRCDPISGHTALYWYRQSLGQGLEFLIYFQGNSAPDKSGLPSDRFSAERTGGSVSTLTIQRTQQEDSAVYLCASSLTGGNQPQHFGDGTRLSIL.

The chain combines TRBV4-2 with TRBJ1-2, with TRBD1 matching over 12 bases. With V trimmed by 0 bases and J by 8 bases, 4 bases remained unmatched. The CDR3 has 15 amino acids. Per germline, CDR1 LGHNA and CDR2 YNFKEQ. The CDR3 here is CASSQEGQGARGYTF. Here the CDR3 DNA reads TGTGCCAGCAGCCAAGAGGGACAGGGGGCGCGAGGCTACACCTTC.

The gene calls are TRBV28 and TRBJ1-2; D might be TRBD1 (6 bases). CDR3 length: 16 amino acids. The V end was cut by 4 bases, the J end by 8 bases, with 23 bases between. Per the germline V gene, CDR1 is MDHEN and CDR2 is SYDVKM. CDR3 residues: CASSSPLGQPGGGYTF. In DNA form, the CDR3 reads TGTGCCAGCAGTTCCCCCCTCGGACAGCCTGGCGGAGGCTACACCTTC.

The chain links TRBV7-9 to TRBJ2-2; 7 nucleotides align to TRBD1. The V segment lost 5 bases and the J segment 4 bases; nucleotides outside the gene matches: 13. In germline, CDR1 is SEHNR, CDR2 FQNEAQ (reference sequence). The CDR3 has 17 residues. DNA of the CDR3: TGTGCCAGCAGCCTGTCAACATTACACAGGGGCACCGGGGAGCTGTTTTTT. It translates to CASSLSTLHRGTGELFF.

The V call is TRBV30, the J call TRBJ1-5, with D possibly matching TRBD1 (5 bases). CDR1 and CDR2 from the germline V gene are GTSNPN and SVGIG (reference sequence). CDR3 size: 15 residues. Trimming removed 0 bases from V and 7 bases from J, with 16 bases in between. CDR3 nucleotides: TGTGCCTGGAGTGTCAGTGGAGGGGTATGGCAGCCCCAGCATTTT. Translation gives CAWSVSGGVWQPQHF.

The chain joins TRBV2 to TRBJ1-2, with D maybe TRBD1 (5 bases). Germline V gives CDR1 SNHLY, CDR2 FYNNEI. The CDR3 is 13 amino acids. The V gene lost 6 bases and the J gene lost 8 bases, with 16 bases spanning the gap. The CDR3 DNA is TGTGCCAGCAGGCGGGACGGCTCCCGAGGCTACACCTTC. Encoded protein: CASRRDGSRGYTF.

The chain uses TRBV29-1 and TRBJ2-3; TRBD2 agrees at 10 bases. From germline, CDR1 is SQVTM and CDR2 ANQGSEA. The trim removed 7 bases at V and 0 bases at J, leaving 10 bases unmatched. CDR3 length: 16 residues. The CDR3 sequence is CSAGGLAGDSTDTQYF. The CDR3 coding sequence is TGCAGCGCCGGAGGGCTAGCGGGGGACAGCACAGATACGCAGTATTTT.

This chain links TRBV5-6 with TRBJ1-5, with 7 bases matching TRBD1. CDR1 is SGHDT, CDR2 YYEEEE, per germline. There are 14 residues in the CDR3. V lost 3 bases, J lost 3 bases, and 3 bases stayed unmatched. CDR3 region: CASSSGGYNQPQHF. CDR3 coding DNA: TGTGCCAGCAGCTCAGGGGGTTACAATCAGCCCCAGCATTTT.

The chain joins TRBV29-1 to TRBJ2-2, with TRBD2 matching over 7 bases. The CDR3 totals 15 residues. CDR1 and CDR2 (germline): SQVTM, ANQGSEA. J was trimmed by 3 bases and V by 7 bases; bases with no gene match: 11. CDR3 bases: TGCAGCGCCGAAGGCGCGGGGGTTTACACCGGGGAGCTGTTTTTT. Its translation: CSAEGAGVYTGELFF.

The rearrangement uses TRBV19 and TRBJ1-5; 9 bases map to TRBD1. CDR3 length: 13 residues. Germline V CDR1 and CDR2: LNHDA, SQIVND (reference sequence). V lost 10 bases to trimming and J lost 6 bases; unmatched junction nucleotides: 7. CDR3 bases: TGTGCCAACGGACAGGGGAAGGTTCAGCCCCAGCATTTT. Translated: CANGQGKVQPQHF. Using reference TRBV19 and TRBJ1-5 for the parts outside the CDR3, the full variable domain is DGGITQSPKYLFRKEGQNVTLSCEQNLNHDAMYWYRQDPGQGLRLIYYSQIVNDFQKGDIAEGYSVSREKKESFPLTVTSAQKNPTAFYLCANGQGKVQPQHFGDGTRLSIL.

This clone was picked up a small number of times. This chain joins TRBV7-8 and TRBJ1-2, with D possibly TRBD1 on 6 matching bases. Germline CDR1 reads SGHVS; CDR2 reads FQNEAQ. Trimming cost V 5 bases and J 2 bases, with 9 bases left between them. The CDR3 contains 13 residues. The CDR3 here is CASSRTGNYGYTF. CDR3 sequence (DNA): TGTGCCAGCAGCCGAACAGGGAACTATGGCTACACCTTC. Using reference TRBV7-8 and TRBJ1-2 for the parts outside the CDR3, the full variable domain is GAGVSQSPRYKVAKRGQDVALRCDPISGHVSLFWYQQALGQGPEFLTYFQNEAQLDKSGLPSDRFFAERPEGSVSTLKIQRTQQEDSAVYLCASSRTGNYGYTFGSGTRLTVV.

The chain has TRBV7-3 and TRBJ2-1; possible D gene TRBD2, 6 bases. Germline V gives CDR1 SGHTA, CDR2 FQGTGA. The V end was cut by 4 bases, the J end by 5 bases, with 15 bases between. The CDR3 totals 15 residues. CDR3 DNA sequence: TGTGCCAGCAGCTCTAACGGGGGTTTGGACAATGAGCAGTTCTTC. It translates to CASSSNGGLDNEQFF.

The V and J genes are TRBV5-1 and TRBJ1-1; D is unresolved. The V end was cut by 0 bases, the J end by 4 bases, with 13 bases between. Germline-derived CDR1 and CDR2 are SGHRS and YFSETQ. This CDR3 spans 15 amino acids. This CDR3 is CASSLAKDGGTEAFF. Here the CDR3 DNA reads TGCGCCAGCAGCTTGGCCAAGGACGGAGGCACTGAAGCTTTCTTT.

CDR3 region: CASSFDRGWSTEAFF. The CDR3 nucleotides read TGTGCCAGCAGCTTCGACAGGGGATGGAGCACTGAAGCTTTCTTT. V and J are TRBV7-6 and TRBJ1-1; TRBD1 aligns across 8 bases. Germline V gene lookup returns CDR1 SGHVS and CDR2 FNYEAQ. The V and J ends lost 3 bases and 4 bases, in that order; junction bases with no gene match: 7. The CDR3 is 15 residues long.

The CDR3 DNA reads TGTGCCAGCAGCCCCGGGACAGGCAGCGCTGGCTACACCTTC. This gives the protein CASSPGTGSAGYTF. The chain links TRBV7-8 to TRBJ1-2; the match to TRBD1 covers 8 bases. Per germline, CDR1 SGHVS and CDR2 FQNEAQ. Trimming took 5 bases from V and 7 from J; bases not matched to a gene: 9. The CDR3 loop spans 14 amino acids.

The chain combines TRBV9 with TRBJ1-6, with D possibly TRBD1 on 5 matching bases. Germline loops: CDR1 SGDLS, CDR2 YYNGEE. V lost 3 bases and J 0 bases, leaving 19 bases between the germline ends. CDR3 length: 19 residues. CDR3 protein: CASSAREGPLLSYNSPLHF. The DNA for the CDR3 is TGTGCCAGCAGCGCCAGGGAGGGACCCCTGCTCTCCTATAATTCACCCCTCCACTTT.

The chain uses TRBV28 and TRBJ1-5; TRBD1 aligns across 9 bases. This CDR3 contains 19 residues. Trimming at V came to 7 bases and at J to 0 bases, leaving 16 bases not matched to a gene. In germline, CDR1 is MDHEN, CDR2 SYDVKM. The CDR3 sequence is CASTSDRGFSVDSNQPQHF. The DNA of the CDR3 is TGTGCCAGCACCTCGGACAGGGGATTCAGTGTAGATAGCAATCAGCCCCAGCATTTT.

CDR3 nucleotides: TGTGCCAGCACCCCAGCGGGAGGTTCGGGGGAGCAGTACTTC. Amino acid sequence: CASTPAGGSGEQYF. The V and J genes are TRBV6-5 and TRBJ2-7; 9 bases map to TRBD2. V shed 7 bases, J shed 7 bases, and the junction held 11 bases outside the gene matches. Germline-derived CDR1 and CDR2 are MNHEY and SVGAGI. The CDR3 consists of 14 residues.

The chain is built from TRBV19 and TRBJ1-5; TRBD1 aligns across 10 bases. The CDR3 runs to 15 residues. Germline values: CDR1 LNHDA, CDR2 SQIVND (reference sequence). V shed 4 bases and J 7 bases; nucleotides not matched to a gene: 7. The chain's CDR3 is CASSTSGTGDQPQHF. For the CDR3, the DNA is TGTGCCAGTAGTACCTCCGGGACAGGGGACCAGCCCCAGCATTTT.

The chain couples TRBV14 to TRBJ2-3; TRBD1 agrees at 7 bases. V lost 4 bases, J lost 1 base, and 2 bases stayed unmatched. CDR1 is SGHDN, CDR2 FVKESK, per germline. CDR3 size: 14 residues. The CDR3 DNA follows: TGTGCCAGCAGCCCTGGACAGGGCACAGATACGCAGTATTTT. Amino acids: CASSPGQGTDTQYF.

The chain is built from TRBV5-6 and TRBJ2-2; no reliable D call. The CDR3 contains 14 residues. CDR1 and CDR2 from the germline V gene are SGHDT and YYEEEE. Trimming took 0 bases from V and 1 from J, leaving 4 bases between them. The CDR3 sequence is CASSLALNTGELFF. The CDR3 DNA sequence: TGTGCCAGCAGCTTGGCCCTGAACACCGGGGAGCTGTTTTTT.

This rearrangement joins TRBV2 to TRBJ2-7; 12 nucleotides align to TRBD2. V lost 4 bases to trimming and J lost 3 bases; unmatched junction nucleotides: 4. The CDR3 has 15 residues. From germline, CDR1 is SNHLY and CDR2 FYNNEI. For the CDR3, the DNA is TGTGCCAGCAGTGGACTAGCGGGAGTAAGCTACGAGCAGTACTTC. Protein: CASSGLAGVSYEQYF.

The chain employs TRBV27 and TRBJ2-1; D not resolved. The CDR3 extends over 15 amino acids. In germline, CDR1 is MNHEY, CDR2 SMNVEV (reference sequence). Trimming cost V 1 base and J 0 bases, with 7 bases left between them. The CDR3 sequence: CASSLYLNSYNEQFF. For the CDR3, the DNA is TGTGCCAGCAGTTTATACTTGAACTCCTACAATGAGCAGTTCTTC.

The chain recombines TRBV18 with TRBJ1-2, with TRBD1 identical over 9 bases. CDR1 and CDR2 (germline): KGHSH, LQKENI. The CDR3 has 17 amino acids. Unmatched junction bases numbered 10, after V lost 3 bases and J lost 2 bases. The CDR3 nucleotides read TGTGCCAGCTCACCTCCTGACAGGGGGGGTTTAAACTATGGCTACACCTTC. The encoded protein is CASSPPDRGGLNYGYTF.